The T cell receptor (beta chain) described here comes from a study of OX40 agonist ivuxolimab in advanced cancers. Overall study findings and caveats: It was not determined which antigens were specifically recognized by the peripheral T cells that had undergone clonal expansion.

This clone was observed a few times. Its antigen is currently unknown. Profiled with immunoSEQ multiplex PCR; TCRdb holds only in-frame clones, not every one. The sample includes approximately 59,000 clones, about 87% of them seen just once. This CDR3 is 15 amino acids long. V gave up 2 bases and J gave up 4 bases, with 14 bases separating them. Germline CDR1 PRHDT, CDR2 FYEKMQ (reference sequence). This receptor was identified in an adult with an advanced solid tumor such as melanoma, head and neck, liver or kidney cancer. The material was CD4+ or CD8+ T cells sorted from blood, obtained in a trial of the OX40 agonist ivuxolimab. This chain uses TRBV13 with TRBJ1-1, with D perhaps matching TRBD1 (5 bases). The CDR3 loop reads CASSLKGARGTEAFF. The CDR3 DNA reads TGTGCCAGCAGCTTAAAAGGGGCCCGGGGCACTGAAGCTTTCTTT.